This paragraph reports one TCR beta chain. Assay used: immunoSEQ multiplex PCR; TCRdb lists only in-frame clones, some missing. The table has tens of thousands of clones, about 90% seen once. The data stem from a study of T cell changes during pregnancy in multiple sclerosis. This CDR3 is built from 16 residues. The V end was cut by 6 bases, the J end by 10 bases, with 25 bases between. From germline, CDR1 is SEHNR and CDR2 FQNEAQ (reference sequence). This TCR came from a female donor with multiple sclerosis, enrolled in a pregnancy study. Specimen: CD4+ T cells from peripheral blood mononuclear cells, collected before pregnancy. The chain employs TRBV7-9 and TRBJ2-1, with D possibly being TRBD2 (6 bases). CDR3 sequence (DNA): TGTGCCAGCAGGTTGATGGGGTACGGGGGATCCGGGGAGCAGTTCTTC. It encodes CASRLMGYGGSGEQFF.